These 17 T cell receptor beta chains were sequenced from one sample in a study of shared clonotypes between healthy human individuals. This table comes from immunoSEQ multiplex PCR, and its TCRdb copy is limited to in-frame clones, with some not included. The sample has about 1 million clones, 70% to 80% seen once. The sequencing sample was made of memory CD4+ T cells sorted from blood. Subset defined: CD45RA-negative fraction. The receptors here all came from a man between 18 and 35 years old in good health.

For this clone: This clone may be a read error of a much larger clone one base away. This chain connects TRBV7-8 to TRBJ2-7; D uncertain. This CDR3 comprises 11 residues. The germline gives CDR1 SGHVS, CDR2 FQNEAQ. V was pared by 2 bases and J by 5 bases, with 4 bases between. The DNA for the CDR3 is TGTGCCAGCAGCTTAAACGACGAGCAGTACTTC. This sequence encodes CASSLNDEQYF.

Here the CDR3 DNA reads TGTGCCAGCAGTTACGGACCCACGGGGGGGACCGATACGCAGTATTTT. It specifies CASSYGPTGGTDTQYF. The chain carries TRBV6-5 and TRBJ2-3; the match to TRBD2 covers 8 bases. Germline CDR1 is MNHEY and CDR2 is SVGAGI. The junction had 10 bases not matched to a gene; V was cut back by 2 bases and J by 6 bases. This CDR3 comprises 16 residues.

To note about this clone: Other DNA sequences in this specimen translate into the identical CDR3. V and J are TRBV6-5 and TRBJ1-1; possible D gene TRBD1, 5 bases. Trimming removed 4 bases from V and 6 bases from J, with 9 bases in between. Germline-derived CDR1 and CDR2 are MNHEY and SVGAGI. This CDR3 is 12 amino acids long. The CDR3 sequence is CASSSPGAEAFF. The CDR3, as DNA: TGTGCCAGCAGTTCCCCGGGGGCTGAAGCTTTCTTT.

V gene TRBV5-1 combines with J gene TRBJ2-7; TRBD1 matches 7 bases. V was pared by 0 bases and J by 2 bases, with 2 bases of the junction left unmatched. This CDR3 spans 14 amino acids. Per germline, CDR1 SGHRS and CDR2 YFSETQ. The CDR3 sequence: CASSLDRGAYEQYF. CDR3 coding DNA: TGCGCCAGCAGCTTGGACAGGGGAGCCTACGAGCAGTACTTC.

V and J are TRBV6-6 and TRBJ2-7; 10 bases fit TRBD1. Germline lookup yields CDR1 MNHNY and CDR2 SVGAGI (reference sequence). CDR3 size: 15 residues. Trimming at V came to 6 bases and at J to 2 bases, leaving 7 bases not matched to a gene. The CDR3 spells CASRGGDRGTYEQYF. The DNA of the CDR3 is TGTGCCAGCAGAGGGGGGGACAGGGGAACCTACGAGCAGTACTTC.

This chain connects TRBV7-9 to TRBJ1-2, with D possibly being TRBD1 (5 bases). Trimming removed 1 base at V and 5 bases at J, with 11 bases between. CDR3 length: 14 residues. Looked up from germline, CDR1 is SEHNR and CDR2 is FQNEAQ (reference sequence). CDR3 loop: CASSLGTGAYGYTF. The CDR3 DNA is TGTGCCAGCAGCTTAGGGACTGGGGCGTATGGCTACACCTTC.

This clone has just a few counts. The rearrangement uses TRBV19 and TRBJ2-7; 12 positions agree with TRBD2. The CDR3 is 14 residues long. V trimming: 9 bases; J trimming: 0 bases; junction bases outside the gene matches: 3. Germline-derived CDR1 and CDR2 are LNHDA and SQIVND (reference sequence). This CDR3 is CASRLAGASYEQYF. DNA of the CDR3: TGTGCCAGCAGACTAGCGGGAGCCTCCTACGAGCAGTACTTC.

The J gene is TRBJ1-6, the V gene TRBV19; D is unresolved. V lost 3 bases and J 6 bases, leaving 12 bases between the germline ends. Germline V gene lookup returns CDR1 LNHDA and CDR2 SQIVND (reference sequence). CDR3 size: 15 residues. The CDR3 sequence: CASSMGPTVNSPLHF. Written as DNA, the CDR3 is TGTGCCAGTAGTATGGGCCCGACTGTTAATTCACCCCTCCACTTT.

This clone came up a few times. The chain has TRBV2 and TRBJ2-3; TRBD1 agrees at 7 bases. Germline V gene lookup returns CDR1 SNHLY and CDR2 FYNNEI. V lost 8 bases and J lost 1; bases outside the gene matches: 3. CDR3 size: 13 residues. The CDR3 sequence is CASVQGGTDTQYF. CDR3 DNA sequence: TGTGCCAGCGTCCAGGGGGGCACAGATACGCAGTATTTT.

As for this clone: Since a much larger clone is just one base distant, this may be a read error. This sequence joins TRBV6-6 and TRBJ1-5, with D perhaps TRBD1 (6 bases). Germline CDR1 MNHNY, CDR2 SVGAGI (reference sequence). The CDR3 extends over 13 amino acids. Trimming stripped 4 bases from V and 3 bases from J, with 7 bases between. The CDR3 spells CASSWTANQPQHF. CDR3 DNA: TGTGCCAGCAGTTGGACAGCCAATCAGCCCCAGCATTTT.

CDR3 sequence (DNA): TGTGCCAGCAGCCCGACTAGCGGGTCCATCTCCTACGAGCAGTACTTC. As protein: CASSPTSGSISYEQYF. The chain is built from TRBV9 and TRBJ2-7; 10 bases map to TRBD2. Germline V gene lookup returns CDR1 SGDLS and CDR2 YYNGEE. The trim removed 4 bases at V and 0 bases at J, leaving 7 bases unmatched. The CDR3 runs 16 residues.

This clone showed up just a few times. The CDR3 region is CASSDLYTGTSGRASQDTQYF. The DNA for the CDR3 is TGCGCCAGCAGTGATCTCTATACCGGGACTAGCGGGAGGGCATCCCAAGATACGCAGTATTTT. This chain uses TRBV10-1 with TRBJ2-3; TRBD2 matches at 16 bases. From germline, CDR1 is WNHNN and CDR2 SYGVQD (reference sequence). With 3 bases clipped from V and 5 bases from J, the junction kept 17 bases outside the gene matches. This CDR3 spans 21 amino acids.

This rearrangement joins TRBV7-2 to TRBJ2-2, with 9 bases lining up with TRBD2. Germline V gives CDR1 SGHTA, CDR2 FQGNSA. Trimming cost V 5 bases and J 7 bases; bases outside gene matches: 8. The CDR3 extends over 15 amino acids. The CDR3 DNA reads as TGTGCCAGCAGCCCCGCCGGGACTAGCATCGGGGAGCTGTTTTTT. It specifies CASSPAGTSIGELFF.

This clone has more than one count but fewer than ten. V usage is TRBV30 and J usage is TRBJ1-6; tentatively, D is TRBD1 (5 bases). Trimming removed 1 base at V and 8 bases at J, with 9 bases between. CDR1 and CDR2 from the germline V gene are GTSNPN and SVGIG (reference sequence). The CDR3 loop spans 13 amino acids. DNA of the CDR3: TGTGCCTGGAGTGCAGGGAACGATTCACCCCTCCACTTT. Its translation is CAWSAGNDSPLHF.

The rearrangement joins TRBV27 to TRBJ2-5; 7 nucleotides agree with TRBD2. Germline V gene lookup returns CDR1 MNHEY and CDR2 SMNVEV (reference sequence). V lost 5 bases to trimming and J lost 3 bases; unmatched junction nucleotides: 6. The CDR3 is made up of 14 amino acids. CDR3 loop: CASSPHGGKETQYF. Written as DNA, the CDR3 is TGTGCCAGCAGTCCCCACGGGGGGAAAGAGACCCAGTACTTC.

The rearrangement uses TRBV7-9 and TRBJ1-2; possibly TRBD1 for D (5 bases). The CDR3 runs to 12 residues. Germline CDR1 reads SEHNR; CDR2 reads FQNEAQ (reference sequence). The ends were cut back, 6 bases at V and 9 bases at J, with 14 bases in the middle. CDR3 loop: CASSSPGYSYTF. The CDR3 DNA reads as TGTGCCAGCAGTTCACCAGGGTATAGCTACACCTTC.

The rearrangement uses TRBV30 and TRBJ2-3, with D perhaps TRBD2 (5 bases). Trimming left V 2 bases short and J 2 bases short, with 11 bases between. The CDR3 is 14 amino acids. The germline V gene has CDR1 GTSNPN and CDR2 SVGIG (reference sequence). The CDR3 reads CAWSKRVFTDTQYF. The CDR3 DNA reads TGTGCCTGGAGTAAGAGGGTATTCACAGATACGCAGTATTTT.